The rows below give T cell receptor beta chains drawn from one sample of a study of blood T cell repertoires in COVID-19. The data were produced by immunoSEQ multiplex PCR, yet TCRdb's version contains in-frame clones alone and is incomplete. The sample includes approximately 150,000 clones, approximately 88% seen only once; the top ten take more than 1.5%. Material: peripheral blood. The receptors were sampled from a woman aged 45-65 years with acute or convalescent COVID-19. CDR3s include the opening cysteine and the closing phenylalanine or tryptophan. D genes are given only for firm matches. Rows may omit the clone size; those that give it use once, few, many or a size class.

TGTGCCAGCAGCTTAGCAGGACAGGGTTATGGCTACACCTTC,CASSLAGQGYGYTF,TRBD1,TRBJ1-2,TRBV11-2,-
TGCAGTGCTAGTTCCGGGGGGCAATACGAGCAGTACTTC,CSASSGGQYEQYF,-,TRBJ2-7,TRBV20-1,once
TGTGCCAGCAGTGAATGGGCCGCGAACACCGGGGAGCTGTTTTTT,CASSEWAANTGELFF,-,TRBJ2-2,TRBV2,-
TGTGCCAGTAGTATGGAGCGGGAGATCGACGAGCAGTACTTC,CASSMEREIDEQYF,TRBD2,TRBJ2-7,TRBV19,-
TGCGCCAGCAGCTGGGGGGGGCAAGCCTATGGGGAAAAACTGTTTTTT,CASSWGGQAYGEKLFF,-,TRBJ1-4,TRBV4-1,-
TGTGCCAGCAGCATCCTAGGACAGGGTATAACCGGGGAGCTGTTTTTT,CASSILGQGITGELFF,TRBD1,TRBJ2-2,TRBV6-6,-
TGTGCCAGTAGAGCGACAGGGGGAGGTGAAAAACTGTTTTTT,CASRATGGGEKLFF,TRBD1,TRBJ1-4,TRBV19,-
TGTGCCAGTAGTCAAGGGACAGGGAGAGCTAACTATGGCTACACCTTC,CASSQGTGRANYGYTF,TRBD1,TRBJ1-2,TRBV19,-
TGTGCCAGCAGTTACGGACAGGACTATGGCTACACCTTC,CASSYGQDYGYTF,TRBD1,TRBJ1-2,TRBV6-5,-
TGTGCCAGCTCACCACTGGCTAGCGGGACCGGAACAGATACGCAGTATTTT,CASSPLASGTGTDTQYF,TRBD2,TRBJ2-3,TRBV18,-
TGTGCCAGCAGCTCCCATATCGGGGGTATCTATGGCTACACCTTC,CASSSHIGGIYGYTF,-,TRBJ1-2,TRBV5-6,-
TGTGCCAGCAGCTTGAGCTCCTATAATTCACCCCTCCACTTT,CASSLSSYNSPLHF,-,TRBJ1-6,TRBV7-9,-
TGTGCCTGGAGGCAGGCTGGTACTGAAGCTTTCTTT,CAWRQAGTEAFF,-,TRBJ1-1,TRBV30,-
TGTGCCAGCAGCTCCCACAGGGGGGAGATCACCGGGGAGCTGTTTTTT,CASSSHRGEITGELFF,TRBD1,TRBJ2-2,TRBV11-1,-
TGCAGCGTTAGGGGACACGACGATATCTACGAGCAGTACTTC,CSVRGHDDIYEQYF,-,TRBJ2-7,TRBV29-1,many
TGTGCCAGCAGTGAACAGGGGGCCTACAATGAGCAGTTCTTC,CASSEQGAYNEQFF,TRBD1,TRBJ2-1,TRBV6-1,few
TGTGCCAGCACCGAACGGACAGGTTCTTTCCACTATGGCTACACCTTC,CASTERTGSFHYGYTF,TRBD1,TRBJ1-2,TRBV13,few
TGTGCCAGTAAACCCTGGTCTACAGGGGTAGCTACCGGGGAGCTGTTTTTT,CASKPWSTGVATGELFF,TRBD1,TRBJ2-2,TRBV19,-
TGTGCCAGCAGCCCGACAGGGATGCGCACTGAAGCTTTCTTT,CASSPTGMRTEAFF,TRBD1,TRBJ1-1,TRBV4-2,-
TGCAGTGCTAGTCGAGCGGGGGGAGATACGCAGTATTTT,CSASRAGGDTQYF,TRBD2,TRBJ2-3,TRBV20-1,-
TGTGCCAGCAGTCCCGGGACTAGCGGGGGGTCAAGCTCCTACGAGCAGTACTTC,CASSPGTSGGSSSYEQYF,TRBD2,TRBJ2-7,TRBV6-2/TRBV6-3,-
TGTGCCAGCTCACCACTGGCGGGGCGTTTGTCAAGGCCTGAAGCTTTCTTT,CASSPLAGRLSRPEAFF,-,TRBJ1-1,TRBV18,-
TGTGCCAGTAGCAAGACAGGGGTCTATGGCTACACCTTC,CASSKTGVYGYTF,TRBD1,TRBJ1-2,TRBV19,-
TGTGCCAGCAGGAGCGATACAGATACGCAGTATTTT,CASRSDTDTQYF,-,TRBJ2-3,TRBV6-5,-
TGTGCCAGTAGTACGCCAGCGGGAGTTGGACAAGAGACCCAGTACTTC,CASSTPAGVGQETQYF,TRBD2,TRBJ2-5,TRBV19,-
TGCAGCCCGGGGACAGGGCGTTCTGGCTACACCTTC,CSPGTGRSGYTF,TRBD1,TRBJ1-2,TRBV29-1,-
TGTGCCAGCAGTTCCAAGAATCACATGAACACTGAAGCTTTCTTT,CASSSKNHMNTEAFF,-,TRBJ1-1,TRBV5-4,-
TGCAGCGTTGAGGACCCCCGGCGGGGGAAGGCAGATACGCAGTATTTT,CSVEDPRRGKADTQYF,TRBD2,TRBJ2-3,TRBV29-1,-
TGTGCCAGCAGCCCCCAGGGGGTGAACACTGAAGCTTTCTTT,CASSPQGVNTEAFF,TRBD1,TRBJ1-1,TRBV5-4,-
TGTGCCAGCACAAGGACAGGGGGATCCGGGGAAAAACTGTTTTTT,CASTRTGGSGEKLFF,TRBD1,TRBJ1-4,TRBV6-5,once
TGCGCCAGCAGCCAATCCCCGGATCAGCCCCAGCATTTT,CASSQSPDQPQHF,-,TRBJ1-5,TRBV4-3,-
TGCAGTGCTAGTCAAAGCTCAACCGATATCTATGGCTACACCTTC,CSASQSSTDIYGYTF,-,TRBJ1-2,TRBV20-1,-
TGTGCCAGCTCACTCATCGGTATAGCTAACTACAATGAGCAGTTCTTC,CASSLIGIANYNEQFF,-,TRBJ2-1,TRBV18,-
TGTGCCAGCAGTTGGGGCGTCGAGCAGTACTTC,CASSWGVEQYF,-,TRBJ2-7,TRBV6-2/TRBV6-3,-
TGCAGCGTTGAGTTGGAAGGGGGCTGGACTGAAGCTTTCTTT,CSVELEGGWTEAFF,TRBD1,TRBJ1-1,TRBV29-1,-
TGCGCCAGCAGCCAAGAAAGAGGTCCGACCTACGAGCAGTACTTC,CASSQERGPTYEQYF,-,TRBJ2-7,TRBV4-3,-